This T cell receptor beta chain appears in the sequencing data of a study of T-cell memory formation after mild COVID-19. This clonotype was counted ten times or more. Germline CDR1 reads SGHVS; CDR2 reads FNYEAQ. The CDR3 runs 16 residues. Unmatched junction bases numbered 10, after V lost 5 bases and J lost 5 bases. TCRdb recomputed calls from the 5' RACE reads with MiXCR, one row per CDR3 protein. Altogether about 430,000 distinct CDR3 sequences are present, approximately 18% being singletons, with the ten largest covering around a fifth. The rearrangement joins TRBV7-6 to TRBJ2-5; 11 nucleotides match TRBD1. Sequencing used PBMCs or a T cell subset sorted from them (not recorded which). The clonotype originates from a man between 18 and 35 years old who had mild COVID-19 (a few samples of this study predate the infection). Cell type and time point are not known. CDR3 sequence reads: CASSRPRTGGWETQYF. The CDR3 nucleotides are TGTGCCAGCAGCCGACCCCGGACAGGGGGCTGGGAGACCCAGTACTTC.